A single sample is the source of the 8 T cell receptor beta chains below, sequenced in a study of spatial heterogeneity in lung cancer. General study points: Mutation counts in tumors were tracked by counts of expanded intratumoral alpha and beta TCRs.

No antigens are known for them. In TCRdb, the 5' RACE reads were re-called with MiXCR into one record per CDR3 protein. This sample carries just under 1,500 distinct CDR3 sequences, roughly 8.9% of them seen once, and the ten largest clones take approximately 35%. As to time point: sample taken at primary tumor resection. This specimen was lung tumor tissue, taken at surgery. Every receptor here comes from a male donor with early-stage non-small cell lung cancer.

This clonotype qualifies as medium-sized. V is TRBV19 and J is TRBJ2-1; D is possibly TRBD2 (5 bases). Germline V lookup: CDR1 LNHDA, CDR2 SQIVND (reference sequence). This CDR3 has 12 residues. V was cut by 6 bases and J by 9 bases, with 12 bases left in between. The CDR3 coding sequence is TGTGCCAGTAGGATCGGCGCGGGTGAGCAGTTCTTC. It codes for CASRIGAGEQFF.

J is TRBJ1-2 and V is TRBV5-5, with TRBD1 matching 7 bases. Germline values: CDR1 SGHKS, CDR2 YYEKEE (reference sequence). J was trimmed by 3 bases and V by 8 bases; bases with no gene match: 13. This CDR3 is built from 15 residues. As DNA, the CDR3 is TGTGCCAGACAAAGGACGGACAGGCCCCACTATGGCTACACCTTC. Amino acid sequence: CARQRTDRPHYGYTF.

This clonotype was recorded a few times. The V call is TRBV12-3 or TRBV12-4, the J call TRBJ2-1; 7 bases line up with TRBD2. With V trimmed by 1 base and J by 6 bases, 0 bases remained unmatched. CDR3 length equals 13 residues. CDR3 DNA sequence: TGTGCCAGCAGTTTAGGGGGGGGCAATGAGCAGTTCTTC. Translating it yields CASSLGGGNEQFF.

By frequency in the sample, this clonotype is medium-sized. The J gene is TRBJ2-2, the V gene TRBV2; 11 nucleotides line up with TRBD2. Germline CDR1 reads SNHLY; CDR2 reads FYNNEI. The CDR3 is 16 amino acids. With V trimmed by 6 bases and J by 4 bases, 7 bases remained unmatched. The DNA of the CDR3 is TGTGCCAGCAGGCCTACTAGCGGGAGAAGCACCGGGGAGCTGTTTTTT. It is translated as CASRPTSGRSTGELFF.

This clonotype is judged medium-sized (0.01 to 0.1%). The V gene is TRBV28, the J gene TRBJ1-1, with D perhaps TRBD1 (6 bases). Trimming shortened V by 9 bases and J by 0 bases, and 11 bases separated the two germline ends. The CDR3 has 13 amino acids. Germline CDR1 and CDR2: MDHEN and SYDVKM. The CDR3 DNA is TGTGCCAGTCACACAGGGTTGAACACTGAAGCTTTCTTT. Translation: CASHTGLNTEAFF.

This clonotype is deemed medium-sized (0.01 to 0.1%). This chain uses TRBV5-4 with TRBJ2-2; D not resolved. This CDR3 comprises 13 residues. Germline CDR1 and CDR2: SGHNT and YYREEE (reference sequence). Trimming removed 0 bases from V and 4 bases from J, with 4 bases in between. The CDR3 sequence is CASSLALTGELFF. Written as DNA, the CDR3 is TGTGCCAGCAGCTTGGCCCTCACCGGGGAGCTGTTTTTT.

By its share, this clonotype is large (0.1 to 1%). The CDR3 coding sequence is TGTGCCCGGGGGCGGACGTTTGAAGCTTTCTTT. Its translation: CARGRTFEAFF. The rearrangement uses TRBV2 and TRBJ1-1, with a possible D match to TRBD1 (6 bases). CDR1 and CDR2 (germline): SNHLY, FYNNEI. The V end lost 11 bases, the J end lost 7 bases, and 14 bases lay between the germline ends. The CDR3 loop spans 11 amino acids. Drawing the rest from reference TRBV2 and TRBJ1-1, the complete variable domain is EPEVTQTPSHQVTQMGQEVILRCVPISNHLYFYWYRQILGQKVEFLVSFYNNEISEKSEIFDDQFSVERPDGSNFTLKIRSTKLEDSAMYFCARGRTFEAFFGQGTRLTVV.

Sample share makes this clonotype medium-sized (0.01 to 0.1%). This rearrangement joins TRBV7-9 to TRBJ2-1, with 8 bases fitting TRBD2. Germline V CDR1 and CDR2: SEHNR, FQNEAQ (reference sequence). The V gene end was trimmed by 5 bases and the J gene end by 4 bases; junction bases not matched to a gene: 10. This CDR3 comprises 16 residues. DNA for the CDR3: TGTGCCAGCAGCCAGAGAAGCGGGAGTATTTACAATGAGCAGTTCTTC. Its protein is CASSQRSGSIYNEQFF.